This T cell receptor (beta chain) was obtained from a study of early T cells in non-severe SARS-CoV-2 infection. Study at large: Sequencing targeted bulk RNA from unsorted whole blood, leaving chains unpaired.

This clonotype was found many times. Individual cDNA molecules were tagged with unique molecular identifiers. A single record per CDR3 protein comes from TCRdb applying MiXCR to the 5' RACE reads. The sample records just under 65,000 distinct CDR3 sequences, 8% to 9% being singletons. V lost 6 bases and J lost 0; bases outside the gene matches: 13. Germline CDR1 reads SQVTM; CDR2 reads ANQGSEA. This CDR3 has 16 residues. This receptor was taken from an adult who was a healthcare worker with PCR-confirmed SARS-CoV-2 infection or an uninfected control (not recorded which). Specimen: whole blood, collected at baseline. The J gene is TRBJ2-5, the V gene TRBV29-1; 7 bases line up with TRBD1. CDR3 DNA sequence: TGCAGCGTCCAGGGGGACGGAGTAAAGTACCAAGAGACCCAGTACTTC. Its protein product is CSVQGDGVKYQETQYF. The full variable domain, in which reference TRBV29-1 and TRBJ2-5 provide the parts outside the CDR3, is SAVISQKPSRDICQRGTSLTIQCQVDSQVTMMFWYRQQPGQSLTLIATANQGSEATYESGFVIDKFPISRPNLTFSTLTVSNMSPEDSSIYLCSVQGDGVKYQETQYFGPGTRLLVL.